This T cell receptor (beta chain) was documented in a study of T-cell reconstitution after alpha-beta-depleted transplantation in children. General observations from the study: For some patients, TCRbeta diversity was high at day 60 because of recipient T cells and thymic progenitors that survived. Several hundred graft clones that had expanded were reportedly the source of alpha-beta T cells about two months after transplant. Among T cells one year after transplant, newly produced cells accounted for most counts and diversity.

Per germline, CDR1 SGHTA and CDR2 FQGNSA. V was clipped by 6 bases and J by 0 bases; unmatched bases: 18. The CDR3 sequence is 19 residues long. The library targeted TCRbeta and was prepared with unique molecular identifiers. TCRdb re-called the PCR reads with MiXCR, one entry per CDR3 protein. The table has approximately 520,000 distinct CDR3 sequences, over 10% seen once. There are a few counts of this clonotype. Its antigen is unidentified. The sequence came from a female patient under 10 years old who had a stem cell transplant for aplastic anemia, so the T cells may come from the graft donor. Sample: PBMCs, mostly from graft donor cells, taken 180 days after TCRalphabeta/CD19-depleted stem cell transplant. The chain couples TRBV7-2 to TRBJ2-3, with 7 bases matching TRBD2. The CDR3: CASSYRQAGSTLSTDTQYF. The CDR3 coding sequence is TGTGCCAGCAGTTACCGGCAAGCGGGATCAACCCTTAGCACAGATACGCAGTATTTT.